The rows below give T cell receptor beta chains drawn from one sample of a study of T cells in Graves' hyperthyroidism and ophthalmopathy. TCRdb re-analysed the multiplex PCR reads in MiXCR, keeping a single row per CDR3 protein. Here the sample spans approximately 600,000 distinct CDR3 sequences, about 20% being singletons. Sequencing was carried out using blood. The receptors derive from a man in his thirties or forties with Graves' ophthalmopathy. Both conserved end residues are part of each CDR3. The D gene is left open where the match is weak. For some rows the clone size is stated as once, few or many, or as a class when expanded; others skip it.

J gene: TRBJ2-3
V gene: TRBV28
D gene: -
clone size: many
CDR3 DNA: TGTGCCAGCGGATTTTTCGTGAGGGCGAGCACAGATACGCAGTATTTT
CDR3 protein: CASGFFVRASTDTQYF

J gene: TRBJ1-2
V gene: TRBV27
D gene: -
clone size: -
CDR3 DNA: TGTGCCAGCAGTCTGTCCCACCGGACAGAACAATATGGCTACACCTTC
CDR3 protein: CASSLSHRTEQYGYTF

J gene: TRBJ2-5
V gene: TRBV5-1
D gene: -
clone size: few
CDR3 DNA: TGCGCCAGCAGCTCTGGGGGCGGACTCCTCCAAGAGACCCAGTACTTC
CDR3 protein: CASSSGGGLLQETQYF

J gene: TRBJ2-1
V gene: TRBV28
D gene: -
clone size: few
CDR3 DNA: TGTGCCAGCAGTGGGATGACAGAGAGCTCCTACAATGAGCAGTTCTTC
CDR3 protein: CASSGMTESSYNEQFF

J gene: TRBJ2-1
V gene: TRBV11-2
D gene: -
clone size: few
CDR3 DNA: TGTGCCAGCAGCTTAAGTAGTCTGTACAATGAGCAGTTCTTC
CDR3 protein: CASSLSSLYNEQFF

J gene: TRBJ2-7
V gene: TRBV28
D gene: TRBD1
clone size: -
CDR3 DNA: TGTGCCAGCAGTTTATACGGACAGGGTCACGAGCAGTACTTC
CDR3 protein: CASSLYGQGHEQYF

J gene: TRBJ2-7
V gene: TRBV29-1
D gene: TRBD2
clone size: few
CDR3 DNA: TGCAGCGTTGGAGGACTCGAGCGGGAGGGATACGAGCAGTACTTC
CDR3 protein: CSVGGLEREGYEQYF

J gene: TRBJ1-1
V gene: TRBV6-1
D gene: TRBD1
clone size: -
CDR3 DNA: TGTGCCAGCAGTAAACAGGGGGTTTACACTGAAGCTTTCTTT
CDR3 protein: CASSKQGVYTEAFF

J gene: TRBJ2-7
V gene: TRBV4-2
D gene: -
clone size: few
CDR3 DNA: TGTGCCAGCAGCCAAGAAAGACAATCCTACGAGCAGTACTTC
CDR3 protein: CASSQERQSYEQYF

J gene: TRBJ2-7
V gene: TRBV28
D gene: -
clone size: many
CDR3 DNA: TGTGCCAGCAAAGGGGGGGCAGGGGGGACTAACGAGCAGTACTTC
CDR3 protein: CASKGGAGGTNEQYF

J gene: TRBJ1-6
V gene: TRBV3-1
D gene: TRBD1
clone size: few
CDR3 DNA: TGTGCCAGCAACCGTGGACAGGGGATACTTTCACCCCTCCACTTT
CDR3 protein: CASNRGQGILSPLHF

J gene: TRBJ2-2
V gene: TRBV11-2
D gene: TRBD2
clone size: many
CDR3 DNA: TGTGCCAGCAGCTTTGGGGGGGGCACCGGGGAGCTGTTTTTT
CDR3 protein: CASSFGGGTGELFF

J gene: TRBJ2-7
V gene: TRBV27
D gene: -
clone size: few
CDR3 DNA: TGTGCCAGCAGTTTCAGGATTCCCTCCTACGAGCAGTACTTC
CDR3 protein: CASSFRIPSYEQYF

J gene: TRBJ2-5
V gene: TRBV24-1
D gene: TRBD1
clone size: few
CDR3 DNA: TGTGCCACCAGTGCTGGGGACAGGGTAACAGAGACCCAGTACTTC
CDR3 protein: CATSAGDRVTETQYF

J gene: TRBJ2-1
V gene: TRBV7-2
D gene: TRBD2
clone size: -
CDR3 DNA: TGTGCCAGCAGCTTAGTAGCGGGGCCTACAGGCGAGCAGTTCTTC
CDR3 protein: CASSLVAGPTGEQFF

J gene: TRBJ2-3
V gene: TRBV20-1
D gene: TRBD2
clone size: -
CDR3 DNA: TGCAGTGCTCCAACCGGGACTAGCGGGACTGGGGGAGATACGCAGTATTTT
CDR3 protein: CSAPTGTSGTGGDTQYF

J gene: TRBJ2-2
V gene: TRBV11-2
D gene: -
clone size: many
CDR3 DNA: TGTGCCAGCAGCTTCGCGAGAGGGGCCGGGGAGCTGTTTTTT
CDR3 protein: CASSFARGAGELFF

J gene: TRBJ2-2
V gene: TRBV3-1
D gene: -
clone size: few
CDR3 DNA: TGTGCCAGCAGCCAAGGGCCCCAGGCTAAGAACACCGGGGAGCTGTTTTTT
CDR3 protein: CASSQGPQAKNTGELFF

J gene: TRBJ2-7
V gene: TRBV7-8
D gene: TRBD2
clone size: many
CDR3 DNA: TGTGCCAGCAGCCTCGGGATAGCGGGAGGTCTGGACGAGCAGTACTTC
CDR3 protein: CASSLGIAGGLDEQYF

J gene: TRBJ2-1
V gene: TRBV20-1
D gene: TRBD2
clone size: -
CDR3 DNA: TGCAGTGCTAGAGATCCAGGGAGCGGGAGGGTTCGAGAGCAGTTCTTC
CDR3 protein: CSARDPGSGRVREQFF

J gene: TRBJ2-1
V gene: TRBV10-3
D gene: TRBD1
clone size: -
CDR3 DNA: TGTGCCATCAGTGAGAGACAGGGTTACAATGAGCAGTTCTTC
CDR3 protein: CAISERQGYNEQFF

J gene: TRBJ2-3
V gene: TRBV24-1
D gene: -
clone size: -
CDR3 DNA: TGTGCCACCAGTGACTCGACGAGGGCGGACCCCACAGATACGCAGTATTTT
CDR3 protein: CATSDSTRADPTDTQYF

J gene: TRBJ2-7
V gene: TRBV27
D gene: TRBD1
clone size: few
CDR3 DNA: TGTGCCAGCAGTTCCGCCGGGACAGGGGTCGAGCAGTACTTC
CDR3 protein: CASSSAGTGVEQYF

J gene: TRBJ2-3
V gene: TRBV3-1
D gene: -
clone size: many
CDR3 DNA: TGTGCCAGCAGCCAAGATAGGGGGATGGCGCAGTATTTT
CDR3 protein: CASSQDRGMAQYF

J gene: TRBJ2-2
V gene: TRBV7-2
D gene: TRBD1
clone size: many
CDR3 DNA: TGTGCCAGCAGCGTCCAAGGGACAGAAAACACCGGGGAGCTGTTTTTT
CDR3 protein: CASSVQGTENTGELFF

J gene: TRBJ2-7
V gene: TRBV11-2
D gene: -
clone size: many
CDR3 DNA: TGTGCCAGCAGCTCTCTAGCTGGCGAGCAGTACTTC
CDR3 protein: CASSSLAGEQYF

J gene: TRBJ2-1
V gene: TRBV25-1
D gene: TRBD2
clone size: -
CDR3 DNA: TGTGCCAGCAGTGAACCTCTAGCGGGAGGGTACAATGAGCAGTTCTTC
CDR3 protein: CASSEPLAGGYNEQFF

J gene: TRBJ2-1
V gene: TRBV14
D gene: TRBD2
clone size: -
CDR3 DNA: TGTGCCAGCAGCCAACTGTTTGCGGGAGGTTACAATGAGCAGCTCTTC
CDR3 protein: CASSQLFAGGYNEQLF

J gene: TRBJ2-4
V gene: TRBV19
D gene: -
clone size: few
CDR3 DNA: TGTGCCAGTAGGGACAGTATAGCCAAAAACATTCAGTACTTC
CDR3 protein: CASRDSIAKNIQYF

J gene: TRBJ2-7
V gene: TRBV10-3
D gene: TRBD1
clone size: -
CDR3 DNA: TGTGCCATCAGTGGGGGACAGGGGAACTCCTACGAGCAGTACTTC
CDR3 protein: CAISGGQGNSYEQYF

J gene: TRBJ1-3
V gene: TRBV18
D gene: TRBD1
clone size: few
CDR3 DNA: TGTGCCAGCTCAGCCGCGGACAGGGCCACGGCTGGAAACACCATATATTTT
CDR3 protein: CASSAADRATAGNTIYF

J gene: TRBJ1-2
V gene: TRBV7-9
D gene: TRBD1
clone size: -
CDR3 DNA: TGTGCCAGCAGCACCCGGGACAGGGCAGTGAAAGGGGACGGCTACACCTTC
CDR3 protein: CASSTRDRAVKGDGYTF

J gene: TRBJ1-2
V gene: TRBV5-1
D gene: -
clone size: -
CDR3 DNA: TGCGCCAGCAGCCCCCTGGCCGCGGGTGATGGATATGGCTACACCTTC
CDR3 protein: CASSPLAAGDGYGYTF

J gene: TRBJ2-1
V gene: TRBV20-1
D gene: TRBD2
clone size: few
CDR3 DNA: TGCAGTGCTAGAGGGGAGGGTTACAATGAGCAGTTCTTC
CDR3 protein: CSARGEGYNEQFF

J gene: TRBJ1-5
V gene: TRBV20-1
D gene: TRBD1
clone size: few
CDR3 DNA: TGCAGTGCTAGAGATCCGGGACAGGGATCCTATAGCAATCAGCCCCAGCATTTT
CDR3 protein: CSARDPGQGSYSNQPQHF

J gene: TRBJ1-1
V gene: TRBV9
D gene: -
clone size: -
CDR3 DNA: TGTGCCAGCAGCGCACCGGCGGAGATTATGAACACTGAAGCTTTCTTT
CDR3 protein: CASSAPAEIMNTEAFF

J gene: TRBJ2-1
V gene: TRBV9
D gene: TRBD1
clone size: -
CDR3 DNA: TGTGCCAGCAGCGCCCGGGACAGGGGAATCGGAGTCCGATTTGCGGGAGAATTTAATGAGCAGTTCTTC
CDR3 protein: CASSARDRGIGVRFAGEFNEQFF

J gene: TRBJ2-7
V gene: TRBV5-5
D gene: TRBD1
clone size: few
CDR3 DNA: TGTGCCAGCAGCTTGGCCTCAGGGGGCGTCTACGAGCAGTACTTC
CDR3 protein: CASSLASGGVYEQYF

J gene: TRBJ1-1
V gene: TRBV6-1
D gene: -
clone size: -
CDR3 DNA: TGTGCCAGCAGAACGGGGGGGGAAACTGAAGCTTTCTTT
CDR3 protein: CASRTGGETEAFF

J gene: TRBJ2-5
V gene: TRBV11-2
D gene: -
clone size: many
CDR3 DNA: TGTGCCAGCAGCTCGACTAGTCAAGAGACCCAGTACTTC
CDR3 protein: CASSSTSQETQYF

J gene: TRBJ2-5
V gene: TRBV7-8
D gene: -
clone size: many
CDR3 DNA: TGTGCCAGCAGCTTAGGTGTAGGGGCAGAGACCCAGTACTTC
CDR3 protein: CASSLGVGAETQYF

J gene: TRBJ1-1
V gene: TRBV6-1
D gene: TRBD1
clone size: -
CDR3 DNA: TGTGCCAGCAGACGTTACACCGGGACAGAAAGGTACACTGAAGCTTTCTTT
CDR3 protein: CASRRYTGTERYTEAFF

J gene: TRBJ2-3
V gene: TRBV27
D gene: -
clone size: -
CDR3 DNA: TGTGCCAGCAGCCCTTTGGGGGCTAGCACAGATACGCAGTATTTT
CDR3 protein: CASSPLGASTDTQYF

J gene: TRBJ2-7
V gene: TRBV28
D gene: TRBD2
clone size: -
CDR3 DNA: TGTGCCAGCAGTTTCGGAGACGGGAGGATATACGAGCAGTACTTC
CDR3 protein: CASSFGDGRIYEQYF

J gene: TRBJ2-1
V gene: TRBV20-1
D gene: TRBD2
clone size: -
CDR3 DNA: TGCAGTGCTTCAAAACTTCTAGCGGGAAATTTCAATGAGCAGTTCTTC
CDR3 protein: CSASKLLAGNFNEQFF

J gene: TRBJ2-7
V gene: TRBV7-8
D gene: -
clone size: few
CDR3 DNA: TGTGCCAGCAGCTTAGTCGGGCAGGGGATCTCCTACGAGCAGTACTTC
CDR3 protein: CASSLVGQGISYEQYF

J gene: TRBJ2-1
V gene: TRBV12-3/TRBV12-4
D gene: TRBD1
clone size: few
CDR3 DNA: TGTGCCAGCAGTCTGGACAGGGGAGTGGGTGAGCAGTTCTTC
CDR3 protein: CASSLDRGVGEQFF

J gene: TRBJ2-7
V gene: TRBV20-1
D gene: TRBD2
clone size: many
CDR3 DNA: TGCAGTGCTAGAGCCACTAGCGGGAGTACCTACGAGCAGTACTTC
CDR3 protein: CSARATSGSTYEQYF

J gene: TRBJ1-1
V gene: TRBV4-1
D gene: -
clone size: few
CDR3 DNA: TGCGCCAGCAGCCAAGGGAACAGGGCGGCCACTGAAGCTTTCTTT
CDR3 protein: CASSQGNRAATEAFF

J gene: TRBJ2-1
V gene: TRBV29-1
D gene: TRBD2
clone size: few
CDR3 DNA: TGCAGCGTTGATGGACTAGCGGGACCCACCTACAATGAGCAGTTCTTC
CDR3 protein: CSVDGLAGPTYNEQFF

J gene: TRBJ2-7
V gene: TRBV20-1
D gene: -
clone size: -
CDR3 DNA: TGCAGTGCTAGAGATCGTGAGGTTCCCGAGCAGTACTTC
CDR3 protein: CSARDREVPEQYF

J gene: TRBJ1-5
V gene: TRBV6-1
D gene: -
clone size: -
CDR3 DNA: TGTGCCAGCAGTAAAAACAGGGCGAGCAATCAGCCCCAGCATTTT
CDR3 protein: CASSKNRASNQPQHF

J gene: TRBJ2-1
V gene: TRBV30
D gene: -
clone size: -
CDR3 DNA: TGTGCCTGGAGTGTTCGGACTTACAATGAGCAGTTCTTC
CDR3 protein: CAWSVRTYNEQFF

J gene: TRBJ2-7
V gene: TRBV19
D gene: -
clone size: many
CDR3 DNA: TGTGCCAGTAGACCAACCGGGACTCCCAACTCCTACGAGCAGTACTTC
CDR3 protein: CASRPTGTPNSYEQYF

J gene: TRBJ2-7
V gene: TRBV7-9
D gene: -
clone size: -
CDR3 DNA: TGTGCCAGCAGCCCACTGGAGGGAAGGCTCTCCTACGAGCAGTACTTC
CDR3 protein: CASSPLEGRLSYEQYF